A single sample is the source of the 17 T cell receptor beta chains below, sequenced in a study of vaccination effects on CD4 cells after COVID-19. ViraFEST expansion of antigen-specific CD4+ T cells with viral peptide pools preceded sequencing. Upon completion of roughly ten days in culture, CD4+ T cells were isolated. All participants had two doses of either the BNT162b2 or mRNA-1273 vaccine. Sequencing used immunoSEQ multiplex PCR; TCRdb keeps in-frame clones, though not all of them. The sample lists fewer than 40,000 clones, roughly 79% seen once, with just under 2% in the top ten. Their specific antigens are unknown. This sample comprised CD4+ T cells from PBMCs cultured with HCoV-NL63 spike peptides, obtained after COVID-19 vaccination. The receptors were sampled from a human donor who received a COVID-19 vaccine. Some clones in this sample may be carry-over from other donors' samples.

The chain is built from TRBV5-5 and TRBJ1-5; possible D gene TRBD1, 5 bases. This CDR3 has 17 residues. The germline gives CDR1 SGHKS, CDR2 YYEKEE (reference sequence). Trimming left V 5 bases short and J 4 bases short, with 22 bases between. The CDR3, as DNA: TGTGCCAGCAGACTCGGAGGGGCCCCAGAACCGAATCAGCCCCAGCATTTT. Its protein product is CASRLGGAPEPNQPQHF.

A single count supports this clone. This chain joins TRBV2 and TRBJ1-4; a weak D match, TRBD1 (5 bases). CDR1 and CDR2 from the germline V gene are SNHLY and FYNNEI. Deletions cut 6 bases from V and 8 bases from J, with 16 bases between. CDR3 length: 14 amino acids. CDR3 amino acids: CASRPGPQKEKLFF. In nucleotides, the CDR3 is TGTGCCAGCAGGCCGGGACCGCAAAAGGAAAAACTGTTTTTT.

This CDR3 reads CAISGGSWETQYF. CDR3 DNA sequence: TGTGCCATCAGTGGGGGTTCTTGGGAGACCCAGTACTTC. The genes are TRBV10-3 and TRBJ2-5; D unclear. In germline, CDR1 is ENHRY, CDR2 SYGVKD. The CDR3 length is 13 residues. V was clipped by 4 bases and J by 5 bases, with 11 bases between them.

The V and J genes are TRBV28 and TRBJ1-1; 7 bases are shared with TRBD1. In germline, CDR1 is MDHEN, CDR2 SYDVKM. This CDR3 has 15 amino acids. V shed 6 bases, J shed 0 bases, and the junction held 7 bases outside the gene matches. DNA for the CDR3: TGTGCCAGCAGCGGGACAGAGAACATGAACACTGAAGCTTTCTTT. This codes for CASSGTENMNTEAFF.

The chain uses TRBV3-1 (or the pseudogene TRBV3-2) and TRBJ2-5; 7 bases are a match to TRBD2. CDR3 length: 18 residues. The J segment lost 1 base and the V segment lost 3 bases, leaving 14 bases of the junction unmatched. Germline CDR1 reads LGHDT; CDR2 reads YNNKEL (reference sequence). The DNA of the CDR3 is TGTGCCAGCAGCCAGGACGCCGGGACTACCGTTGGCCAAGAGACCCAGTACTTC. As protein: CASSQDAGTTVGQETQYF.

V gene TRBV9 combines with J gene TRBJ1-2; D uncertain. Trimming shortened V by 3 bases and J by 4 bases, and 13 bases separated the two germline ends. The CDR3 extends over 14 amino acids. Germline-derived CDR1 and CDR2 are SGDLS and YYNGEE. CDR3 region: CASSGGVVGYGYTF. In DNA form, the CDR3 reads TGTGCCAGCAGCGGCGGCGTGGTAGGCTATGGCTACACCTTC.

The chain is built from TRBV7-9 and TRBJ1-4, with TRBD1 identical over 7 bases. After removal of 5 bases from V and 7 bases from J, the junction contained 13 bases not matched to a gene. CDR1 and CDR2 from the germline V gene are SEHNR and FQNEAQ (reference sequence). This CDR3 is built from 16 residues. CDR3 DNA sequence: TGTGCCAGCAGCCTCTTGCCAGGGGGGCCTGTTGAAAAACTGTTTTTT. This sequence encodes CASSLLPGGPVEKLFF.

Remarks on this clone: Other DNA sequences in this sample translate to the same CDR3. The rearrangement links TRBV3-1 (or the pseudogene TRBV3-2) to TRBJ1-5; tentatively, D is TRBD1 (5 bases). V lost 1 base, J lost 7 bases, and 11 bases lay in between. CDR3 size: 14 residues. Looked up from germline, CDR1 is LGHDT and CDR2 is YNNKEL (reference sequence). In DNA form, the CDR3 reads TGTGCCAGCAGCCAAGTAGGGGTTGGCCAGCCCCAGCATTTT. It translates to CASSQVGVGQPQHF.

Written as DNA, the CDR3 is TGTGCCAGTAGTATTAAGAGGGGTTACAATCAGCCCCAGCATTTT. Translation gives CASSIKRGYNQPQHF. The chain couples TRBV19 to TRBJ1-5, with a possible D match to TRBD1 (5 bases). Looked up from germline, CDR1 is LNHDA and CDR2 is SQIVND (reference sequence). This CDR3 is built from 15 residues. Trimming took 3 bases from V and 3 from J, leaving 12 bases between them.

The V and J genes are TRBV12-3 or TRBV12-4 and TRBJ2-7; perhaps D is TRBD1 or TRBD2 (5 bases each). CDR3 length equals 11 residues. V lost 5 bases and J 6 bases, leaving 8 bases between the germline ends. Here the CDR3 reads CASSGGFEQYV. The CDR3 coding sequence is TGTGCCAGCAGTGGGGGATTCGAGCAGTACGTC.

The V gene is TRBV28, the J gene TRBJ2-7, with D tentatively TRBD1 (7 bases). Trimming cost V 4 bases and J 4 bases, with 14 bases left between them. Per the germline V gene, CDR1 is MDHEN and CDR2 is SYDVKM. The length of the CDR3 is 14 residues. The CDR3 sequence is CASSSSGGPYEQYV. The CDR3 DNA is TGTGCCAGCAGTTCGTCAGGGGGGCCTTACGAGCAGTACGTC.

The rearrangement uses TRBV5-1 and TRBJ1-4; D is possibly TRBD1 (5 bases). This CDR3 contains 16 residues. Trimming left V 4 bases short and J 5 bases short, with 18 bases between. Germline loops: CDR1 SGHRS, CDR2 YFSETQ. In DNA, the CDR3 is TGCGCCAGCAGCCAAAGGACAACTGACTTCAATGAAAAACTGTTTTTT. Protein: CASSQRTTDFNEKLFF.

This chain connects TRBV5-1 to TRBJ2-1; 13 nucleotides agree with TRBD2. CDR3 length: 16 residues. CDR1 and CDR2 from the germline V gene are SGHRS and YFSETQ. Losses at the gene ends were 5 bases for V and 10 bases for J; bases not matched to a gene: 12. Written as DNA, the CDR3 is TGCGCCAGCAGACAAGAGACTAGCGGGGGGCTACTCGAGCAGTTCTTC. The encoded protein is CASRQETSGGLLEQFF.

J is TRBJ2-7 and V is TRBV6-4; D is perhaps TRBD1 (6 bases). The V gene lost 0 bases and the J gene lost 4 bases, with 22 bases spanning the gap. The CDR3 totals 18 residues. CDR1 MRHNA and CDR2 SNTAGT come from the germline V gene. The CDR3 loop reads CASSDSRPDRRTPYEQYV. CDR3 sequence (DNA): TGTGCCAGCAGTGACTCCAGGCCGGACAGAAGGACTCCTTACGAGCAGTACGTC.

CDR3: CASSLQGAKRAEAFF. In nucleotides, the CDR3 is TGTGCCAGCAGCCTACAGGGGGCAAAGAGGGCTGAAGCTTTCTTT. The gene calls are TRBV5-6 and TRBJ1-1; TRBD1 aligns across 9 bases. CDR1 and CDR2 (germline): SGHDT, YYEEEE. The CDR3 is 15 residues long. The V gene end was trimmed by 4 bases and the J gene end by 6 bases; junction bases not matched to a gene: 10.

CDR3 sequence reads: CASSSAAGTGGFNEQFF. In nucleotides, the CDR3 is TGTGCCAGCAGCTCGGCCGCCGGGACAGGGGGTTTCAATGAGCAGTTCTTC. The chain links TRBV7-3 to TRBJ2-1; 11 nucleotides match TRBD1. In germline, CDR1 is SGHTA, CDR2 FQGTGA. This CDR3 is built from 17 residues. V was pared by 4 bases and J by 6 bases, with 11 bases of the junction left unmatched.

V usage is TRBV19 and J usage is TRBJ1-5, with D unresolved. Trimming took off 5 bases at V and 0 bases at J, with 11 bases between the two ends. Per germline, CDR1 LNHDA and CDR2 SQIVND (reference sequence). The CDR3 length is 15 residues. CDR3 sequence reads: CASSLGLSSNQPQHF. The CDR3 DNA follows: TGTGCCAGTAGTCTCGGACTGAGTAGCAATCAGCCCCAGCATTTT.